This TCR beta chain originates from a study of OX40 agonist ivuxolimab in advanced cancers. Study-wide background: The patients got ivuxolimab, which is an agonistic anti-OX40 (CD134) antibody. Notes on the study in general: Antigen targets of the expanded peripheral T cells went undetermined. Low normalized T-cell clonal expansion was additionally recorded for some nonresponders.

Repertoires were generated with immunoSEQ multiplex PCR, while TCRdb's copy carries only in-frame clones and drops some. The table shows roughly 73,000 clones, with under 90% occurring only once. As to this clone: Antigen: not known.

The CDR3 contains 16 residues. The ends were cut back, 0 bases at V and 6 bases at J, with 15 bases in the middle. CDR1 and CDR2 from the germline V gene are LGHNA and YNFKEQ. The chain combines TRBV4-2 with TRBJ2-1, with D possibly being TRBD1 (6 bases). This clonotype originated in an adult with an advanced solid tumor such as melanoma, head and neck, liver or kidney cancer. The specimen comprised CD4+ or CD8+ T cells sorted from blood, sampled in a trial of the OX40 agonist ivuxolimab. CDR3 nucleotide sequence: TGTGCCAGCAGCCAAGATGCTGGGACATCCCTCAATGAGCAGTTCTTC. The encoded protein is CASSQDAGTSLNEQFF.